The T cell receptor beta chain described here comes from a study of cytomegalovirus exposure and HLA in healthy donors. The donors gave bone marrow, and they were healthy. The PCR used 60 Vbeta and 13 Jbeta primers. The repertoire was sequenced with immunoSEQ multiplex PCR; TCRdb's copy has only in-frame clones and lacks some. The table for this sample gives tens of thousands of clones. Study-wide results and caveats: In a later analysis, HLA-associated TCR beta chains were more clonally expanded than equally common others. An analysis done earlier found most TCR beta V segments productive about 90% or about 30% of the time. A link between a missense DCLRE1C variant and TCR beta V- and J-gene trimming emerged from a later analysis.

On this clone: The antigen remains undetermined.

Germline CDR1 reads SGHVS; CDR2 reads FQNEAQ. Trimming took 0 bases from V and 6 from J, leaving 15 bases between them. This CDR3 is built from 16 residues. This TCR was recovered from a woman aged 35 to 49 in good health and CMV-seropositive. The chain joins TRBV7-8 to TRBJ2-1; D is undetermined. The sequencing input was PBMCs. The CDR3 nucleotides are TGTGCCAGCAGCTTAGCCCCTGTTCTGGCGGCCAATGAGCAGTTCTTC. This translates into CASSLAPVLAANEQFF.